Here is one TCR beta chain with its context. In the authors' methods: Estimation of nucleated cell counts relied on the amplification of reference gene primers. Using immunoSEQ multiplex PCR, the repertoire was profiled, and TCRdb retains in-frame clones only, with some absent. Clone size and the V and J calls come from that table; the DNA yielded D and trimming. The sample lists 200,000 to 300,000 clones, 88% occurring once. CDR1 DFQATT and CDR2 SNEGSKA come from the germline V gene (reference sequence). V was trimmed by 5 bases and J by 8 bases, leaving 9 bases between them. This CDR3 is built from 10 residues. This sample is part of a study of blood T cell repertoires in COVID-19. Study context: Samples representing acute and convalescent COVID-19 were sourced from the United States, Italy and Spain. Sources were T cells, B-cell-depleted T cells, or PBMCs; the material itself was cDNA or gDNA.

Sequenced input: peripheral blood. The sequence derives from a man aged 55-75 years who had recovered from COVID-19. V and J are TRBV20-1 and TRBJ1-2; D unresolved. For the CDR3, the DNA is TGCAGTGCTCTTATCGAGGGCTACACCTTC. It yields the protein CSALIEGYTF.